The 30 T cell receptor beta chains listed next were all sequenced from one sample in a study of blood T cell repertoires in COVID-19. Only in-frame clones appear in the TCRdb table, and some are missing; sequencing was by immunoSEQ multiplex PCR. The sample has about 300,000 clones; around 84% are singletons. The material sequenced was PBMCs or T cells enriched from blood (not recorded which). These receptors were obtained from a woman under 30 who had recovered from COVID-19.

The chain joins TRBV27 to TRBJ1-1; D is perhaps TRBD1 (5 bases). Between the trimmed V and J ends, which lost 0 bases and 3 bases, there was a span of 8 bases. CDR3 length: 14 residues. Germline V gene sequence: CDR1 MNHEY, CDR2 SMNVEV (reference sequence). CDR3 in amino acids: CASSLSGVHTEAFF. In nucleotides, the CDR3 is TGTGCCAGCAGTTTATCAGGGGTCCACACTGAAGCTTTCTTT.

The table lists this clone with a count of one. The V gene is TRBV6-5, the J gene TRBJ2-3, with unresolved D. The CDR3 consists of 14 residues. V was cut by 3 bases and J by 2 bases, with 9 bases left in between. Germline CDR1 MNHEY, CDR2 SVGAGI. In DNA, the CDR3 is TGTGCCAGCAGTTATTTACAATCCACAGATACGCAGTATTTT. It translates to CASSYLQSTDTQYF.

V is TRBV9 and J is TRBJ1-4, with D possibly being TRBD1 (5 bases). CDR1 is SGDLS and CDR2 is YYNGEE in the germline V gene. The CDR3 totals 17 residues. The V and J ends lost 0 bases and 7 bases respectively, with 19 bases between them. This chain's CDR3 is CASSVAGGPQDGEKLFF. For the CDR3, the DNA is TGTGCCAGCAGCGTAGCCGGGGGACCGCAAGATGGTGAAAAACTGTTTTTT.

This clone has only one observation. This chain uses TRBV18 with TRBJ1-4; 7 positions match TRBD1. This CDR3 spans 14 amino acids. Germline V gene sequence: CDR1 KGHSH, CDR2 LQKENI. The J segment lost 5 bases and the V segment lost 3 bases, leaving 3 bases of the junction unmatched. The chain's CDR3 is CASSPGTDNEKLFF. As DNA, the CDR3 is TGTGCCAGCTCACCTGGGACAGACAATGAAAAACTGTTTTTT.

For this clone: Other DNA sequences in the sample encode the same CDR3. The chain has TRBV7-9 and TRBJ2-5; possible D gene TRBD1, 5 bases. The CDR3 sequence is 14 residues long. The V gene lost 1 base and the J gene lost 5 bases, with 11 bases spanning the gap. The germline V gene has CDR1 SEHNR and CDR2 FQNEAQ (reference sequence). CDR3 sequence (DNA): TGTGCCAGCAGCTTAGTAGGGGATCCTGAGACCCAGTACTTC. Amino acid sequence: CASSLVGDPETQYF.

J is TRBJ1-1 and V is TRBV27; D remains unclear. This CDR3 has 11 residues. The ends were cut back, 6 bases at V and 2 bases at J, with 4 bases in the middle. Germline V gene data show CDR1 as MNHEY and CDR2 as SMNVEV (reference sequence). CDR3 residues: CASRLNTEAFF. The CDR3 region has the DNA TGTGCCAGCAGACTTAACACTGAAGCTTTCTTT.

The chain carries TRBV6-5 and TRBJ1-1, with D maybe TRBD1 (6 bases). The CDR3 extends over 16 amino acids. The germline CDR1 and CDR2 sequences are MNHEY and SVGAGI. Trimming stripped 0 bases from V and 4 bases from J, with 15 bases between. The CDR3 DNA reads as TGTGCCAGCAGTTACTCGACTGCAGGGGTGACCACTGAAGCTTTCTTT. The encoded protein is CASSYSTAGVTTEAFF.

The J gene is TRBJ2-5, the V gene TRBV5-1, with 8 positions matching TRBD2. This CDR3 has 16 residues. The V gene's germline CDR1 is SGHRS and CDR2 YFSETQ. Trimming removed 2 bases from V and 1 base from J; junction bases left unmatched: 7. The CDR3 loop reads CASSLSGGATQETQYF. CDR3 DNA sequence: TGCGCCAGCAGCTTATCCGGGGGGGCAACCCAAGAGACCCAGTACTTC.

The chain combines TRBV18 with TRBJ1-6; D gene ambiguous. Germline values: CDR1 KGHSH, CDR2 LQKENI. The length of the CDR3 is 15 residues. Trimming removed 1 base from V and 7 bases from J, with 11 bases in between. Written as DNA, the CDR3 is TGTGCCAGCTCACCACAGGAACAGTCGAATTCACCCCTCCACTTT. Translation: CASSPQEQSNSPLHF. Combining the CDR3 with reference TRBV18 and TRBJ1-6 gives the whole variable domain NAGVMQNPRHLVRRRGQEARLRCSPMKGHSHVYWYRQLPEEGLKFMVYLQKENIIDESGMPKERFSAEFPKEGPSILRIQQVVRGDSAAYFCASSPQEQSNSPLHFGNGTRLTVT.

The V gene is TRBV28, the J gene TRBJ1-3; weak D call: TRBD1 (6 bases). Germline lookup yields CDR1 MDHEN and CDR2 SYDVKM. This CDR3 spans 17 amino acids. Deletions cut 9 bases from V and 0 bases from J, with 21 bases between. This CDR3 reads CASYSGGSATSGNTIYF. The CDR3 region has the DNA TGTGCCAGTTACTCGGGGGGCTCGGCCACCTCTGGAAACACCATATATTTT.

The V and J genes are TRBV3-1 (or the pseudogene TRBV3-2) and TRBJ1-2; D not resolved. Germline V lookup: CDR1 LGHDT, CDR2 YNNKEL (reference sequence). The CDR3 has 15 residues. The V and J ends lost 0 bases and 3 bases respectively, with 11 bases between them. CDR3 DNA sequence: TGTGCCAGCAGCCAAGATGAGTCCGTCTACTATGGCTACACCTTC. This codes for CASSQDESVYYGYTF.

This clone has only one observation. The chain recombines TRBV9 with TRBJ1-2; a possible D gene is TRBD1 (5 bases). The V and J ends lost 0 bases and 2 bases respectively, with 14 bases between them. Germline V gene lookup returns CDR1 SGDLS and CDR2 YYNGEE. This CDR3 spans 16 amino acids. The CDR3 coding sequence is TGTGCCAGCAGCGTAGGGCGGCGGGGGGAGAACTATGGCTACACCTTC. Protein: CASSVGRRGENYGYTF.

J is TRBJ2-5 and V is TRBV25-1; no firm D call. The V gene's germline CDR1 is MGHDK and CDR2 SYGVNS. V was cut by 2 bases and J by 1 base, with 5 bases left in between. This CDR3 has 13 residues. The CDR3 sequence is CASSEPGQETQYF. CDR3 coding DNA: TGTGCCAGCAGTGAACCAGGCCAAGAGACCCAGTACTTC.

The chain links TRBV18 to TRBJ1-4; D ambiguous. The V end was cut by 4 bases, the J end by 0 bases, with 9 bases between. The CDR3 is 15 residues long. Germline assignment: CDR1 KGHSH and CDR2 LQKENI. The CDR3 DNA is TGTGCCAGCTCACTAGCGGTAGCAACTAATGAAAAACTGTTTTTT. It specifies CASSLAVATNEKLFF.

V is TRBV29-1 and J is TRBJ2-7; a weak D match, TRBD2 (6 bases). V was cut by 4 bases and J by 3 bases, with 10 bases left in between. The CDR3 has 12 amino acids. Germline V gene lookup returns CDR1 SQVTM and CDR2 ANQGSEA. The CDR3 nucleotides are TGCAGCGTTGCGGAGGGTTTCTACGAGCAGTACTTC. Translating gives CSVAEGFYEQYF.

CDR3 nucleotides: TGTGCCAGCAGACCTCGGACGGGGAATGAAAAACTGTTTTTT. Its translation is CASRPRTGNEKLFF. This rearrangement joins TRBV6-5 to TRBJ1-4, with D unresolved. This CDR3 is built from 14 residues. Germline-derived CDR1 and CDR2 are MNHEY and SVGAGI. The V gene lost 6 bases and the J gene lost 5 bases, with 13 bases spanning the gap.

V and J are TRBV18 and TRBJ2-7, with 8 bases that match TRBD1. The CDR3 contains 17 residues. The junction had 16 bases not matched to a gene; V was cut back by 6 bases and J by 3 bases. CDR1 is KGHSH, CDR2 LQKENI, per germline. The CDR3 sequence: CASSLLLSGQGDYEQYF. CDR3 in DNA: TGTGCCAGCTCTCTCCTTCTAAGCGGACAGGGCGACTACGAGCAGTACTTC.

The J gene is TRBJ1-1, the V gene TRBV18; 7 positions match TRBD1. Germline trimming cut 4 bases from V and 8 bases from J; bases unmatched to any gene: 4. Germline V lookup: CDR1 KGHSH, CDR2 LQKENI. CDR3 length equals 12 residues. The CDR3 region has the DNA TGTGCCAGCTCACTCGGACAGGCCGAAGCTTTCTTT. Protein: CASSLGQAEAFF.

The rearrangement uses TRBV5-4 and TRBJ2-5; 8 nucleotides agree with TRBD2. Germline trimming cut 4 bases from V and 4 bases from J; bases unmatched to any gene: 9. Germline V gives CDR1 SGHNT, CDR2 YYREEE (reference sequence). The CDR3 length is 15 residues. The CDR3 nucleotides read TGTGCCAGCAGCCCCCGGGCGGGAGGAGGAGAGACCCAGTACTTC. Translated: CASSPRAGGGETQYF.

The chain joins TRBV5-1 to TRBJ1-2, with a possible D match to TRBD1 (6 bases). The CDR3 loop spans 13 amino acids. Between the trimmed V and J ends, which lost 4 bases and 8 bases, there was a span of 15 bases. Germline assignment: CDR1 SGHRS and CDR2 YFSETQ. The CDR3 DNA is TGCGCCAGCAGCCCGTACAGGGAAAGGGGCTACACCTTC. Its protein is CASSPYRERGYTF.

V gene TRBV6-5 combines with J gene TRBJ1-2, with unresolved D. This CDR3 spans 15 amino acids. Germline V gene lookup returns CDR1 MNHEY and CDR2 SVGAGI. The germline V and J ends were trimmed by 5 bases and 12 bases, with 25 bases remaining between them. The CDR3 sequence: CASSNTFRTRPLHTF. Here the CDR3 DNA reads TGTGCCAGCAGTAATACATTCCGCACCCGCCCGTTGCACACCTTC.

This chain links TRBV4-1 with TRBJ2-1, with TRBD2 matching 10 bases. CDR1 MGHRA and CDR2 YSYEKL come from the germline V gene. V lost 3 bases and J lost 9; bases outside the gene matches: 5. The CDR3 totals 14 residues. This CDR3 is CASSQVSSGGEQFF. The CDR3 nucleotides read TGCGCCAGCAGCCAGGTGTCTAGCGGGGGTGAGCAGTTCTTC.

As DNA, the CDR3 is TGTGCCAGCAGCTTAAACAGACAAGAGACCCAGTACTTC. It codes for CASSLNRQETQYF. The J gene is TRBJ2-5, the V gene TRBV7-9; D not resolved. Germline CDR1 SEHNR, CDR2 FQNEAQ (reference sequence). The V gene lost 2 bases and the J gene lost 2 bases, with 6 bases spanning the gap. The CDR3 spans 13 residues.

The chain links TRBV5-4 to TRBJ1-2; the match to TRBD1 covers 9 bases. V lost 0 bases to trimming and J lost 8 bases; unmatched junction nucleotides: 5. Germline CDR1 reads SGHNT; CDR2 reads YYREEE (reference sequence). The CDR3 covers 14 residues. CDR3 amino acids: CASSLAGQGSGYTF. The CDR3 coding sequence is TGTGCCAGCAGCTTGGCGGGACAGGGCAGCGGCTACACCTTC.

This rearrangement joins TRBV11-2 to TRBJ1-2; tentatively, D is TRBD1 (6 bases). The CDR3 spans 15 residues. The germline V gene has CDR1 SGHAT and CDR2 FQNNGV. The V gene lost 4 bases and the J gene lost 2 bases, with 14 bases spanning the gap. The CDR3, as DNA: TGTGCCAGCAGCTCCACAGGGTTGGGGAACTATGGCTACACCTTC. This gives the protein CASSSTGLGNYGYTF.

The chain links TRBV4-2 to TRBJ2-1; 13 nucleotides line up with TRBD2. Unmatched junction bases numbered 7, after V lost 4 bases and J lost 7 bases. CDR1 and CDR2 (germline): LGHNA, YNFKEQ. The CDR3 contains 16 residues. This CDR3 reads CASSREEGLAGNEQFF. The CDR3 DNA reads as TGTGCCAGCAGCCGGGAAGAGGGACTAGCGGGAAATGAGCAGTTCTTC.

The CDR3 protein is CASSEYPLRGNEQFF. The CDR3 region has the DNA TGTGCCAGCAGTGAGTACCCCCTAAGAGGGAATGAGCAGTTCTTC. The V call is TRBV2, the J call TRBJ2-1; D perhaps matches TRBD2 (5 bases). V was cut by 3 bases and J by 7 bases, with 16 bases left in between. The germline V gene has CDR1 SNHLY and CDR2 FYNNEI. CDR3 length: 15 residues.

This clone was counted once. The gene calls are TRBV10-3 and TRBJ1-1, with 7 bases fitting TRBD1. V dropped 6 bases and J dropped 5; count of bases not matched to a gene: 6. Germline V gene sequence: CDR1 ENHRY, CDR2 SYGVKD. The CDR3 extends over 13 amino acids. For the CDR3, the DNA is TGTGCCATCAGGGATACAGGGGAGACTGAAGCTTTCTTT. Protein: CAIRDTGETEAFF.

The chain joins TRBV6-5 to TRBJ1-1; D not certain. Germline values: CDR1 MNHEY, CDR2 SVGAGI. Trimming removed 4 bases at V and 10 bases at J, with 13 bases between. The CDR3 runs 12 residues. The CDR3 DNA reads as TGTGCCAGCAGTTTGGACGGGAGAGGAGCTTTCTTT. Translated: CASSLDGRGAFF.

V gene TRBV5-4 combines with J gene TRBJ2-1; a possible D gene is TRBD2 (5 bases). The CDR3 totals 17 residues. Between the trimmed V and J ends, which lost 4 bases and 7 bases, there was a span of 24 bases. Germline assignment: CDR1 SGHNT and CDR2 YYREEE (reference sequence). For the CDR3, the DNA is TGTGCCAGCAGCCCCACTTTTGAGGGAGTCTCTAAGAATGAGCAGTTCTTC. Translation: CASSPTFEGVSKNEQFF.